These T cell receptor beta chains were read from a single sample in a study of T-cell memory formation after mild COVID-19. MiXCR, applied by TCRdb to the 5' RACE reads, yields one record per CDR3 protein. The table includes 250,000 to 300,000 distinct CDR3 sequences, 8% to 9% detected once. The sample comprised PBMCs or a T cell subset sorted from them (not recorded which). The source is a man aged 18 to 29 who had mild COVID-19 (a few samples of this study predate the infection). Cell type and time point are not known. CDR3s include the opening cysteine and the closing phenylalanine or tryptophan. A D gene is named only where the DNA matches it firmly. Clone size is not always given. Where it is, it says once, few, many or a class for expanded clones.

v_gene	j_gene	d_gene	abundance	CDR3aa	CDR3nt
TRBV6-5	TRBJ2-1	-	-	CASSYSDVQFF	TGTGCCAGCAGTTACTCGGACGTACAGTTCTTC
TRBV5-1	TRBJ1-4	TRBD1	few	CASSLGTGVDEKLFF	TGCGCCAGCAGCTTGGGGACAGGGGTGGATGAAAAACTGTTTTTT
TRBV5-6	TRBJ1-3	-	few	CASSLGLVESGNTIYF	TGTGCCAGCAGCCTCGGCTTAGTGGAGTCTGGAAACACCATATATTTT
TRBV6-6	TRBJ2-1	-	-	CASSYPGTTHF	TGTGCCAGCAGTTACCCCGGGACCACTCACTTC
TRBV5-8	TRBJ1-5	TRBD1	-	CASSPDRGGDRPQHF	TGTGCCAGCAGCCCAGACCGGGGGGGGGACAGGCCCCAGCATTTT
TRBV19	TRBJ1-4	TRBD1	few	CASRRTGDNNEKLFF	TGTGCCAGTAGGCGGACAGGGGACAATAATGAAAAACTGTTTTTT
TRBV28	TRBJ2-6	-	-	CASTARGPSGANVLTF	TGTGCCAGCACCGCAAGGGGTCCCTCTGGGGCCAACGTCCTGACTTTC
TRBV10-3	TRBJ2-1	TRBD2	few	CAIRDGGADEQFF	TGTGCCATCAGAGACGGGGGGGCCGATGAGCAGTTCTTC
TRBV7-7	TRBJ2-3	-	few	CASSPSHGTDTQYF	TGTGCTAGCAGCCCCTCCCATGGCACAGATACGCAGTATTTT
TRBV5-1	TRBJ1-2	-	-	CASSPDVADGYTF	TGCGCCAGCAGCCCGGACGTGGCCGATGGCTACACCTTC
TRBV9	TRBJ2-6	TRBD1	-	CASSPRQGVTSGANVLTF	TGTGCCAGCAGCCCCCGACAGGGAGTCACTTCTGGGGCCAACGTCCTGACTTTC
TRBV6-5	TRBJ1-1	TRBD1	few	CASSSGNRGRWKAFF	TGTGCCAGCAGTTCGGGGAACAGGGGGCGTTGGAAAGCTTTCTTT
TRBV6-6	TRBJ1-6	TRBD1	-	CASSRDRGPLHF	TGTGCCAGCAGTCGGGACAGGGGGCCCCTCCACTTT
TRBV7-6	TRBJ2-1	-	many	CASSLALASNEQFF	TGTGCCAGCAGCTTAGCGCTAGCTAGCAATGAGCAGTTCTTC
TRBV25-1	TRBJ2-3	TRBD2	-	CASSNTGGPGSTQYF	TGTGCCAGCAGTAACACGGGGGGGCCGGGATCTACGCAGTATTTT
TRBV5-6	TRBJ2-3	-	few	CASSLGPPQGDTQYF	TGTGCCAGCAGCTTGGGACCGCCCCAGGGAGATACGCAGTATTTT
TRBV15	TRBJ2-1	-	many	CATSSQMNEQFF	TGTGCCACCAGCTCACAGATGAATGAGCAGTTCTTC
TRBV5-6	TRBJ2-3	TRBD2	-	CASSSVGGAGDTQYF	TGTGCCAGCAGCTCCGTCGGGGGGGCCGGGGATACGCAGTATTTT
TRBV14	TRBJ2-7	-	many	CASSQGLGVGEQYF	TGTGCCAGCAGCCAAGGTCTGGGGGTAGGCGAGCAGTACTTC
TRBV11-2	TRBJ2-3	-	many	CASSPGTRTDTQYF	TGTGCCAGCAGCCCCGGGACCCGCACAGATACGCAGTATTTT
TRBV7-2	TRBJ1-2	TRBD1	many	CASSLERGLGYTF	TGTGCCAGCAGCTTAGAGAGGGGGCTGGGCTACACCTTC
TRBV23-1	TRBJ2-7	-	few	CASSQNPDWQVYEQYF	TGCGCCAGCAGTCAAAATCCCGATTGGCAAGTCTACGAGCAGTACTTC
TRBV18	TRBJ1-2	-	-	CASSPSPTGFYGYTF	TGTGCCAGCTCACCATCACCGACAGGCTTCTATGGCTACACCTTC
TRBV9	TRBJ2-1	TRBD2	-	CASSVKLAGEGEQFF	TGTGCCAGCAGCGTAAAGCTAGCGGGGGAGGGGGAGCAGTTCTTC
TRBV5-1	TRBJ1-2	-	few	CASSLADAGRDGYTF	TGCGCCAGCAGCTTGGCCGATGCGGGGAGGGATGGCTACACCTTC
TRBV24-1	TRBJ2-3	TRBD2	-	CATSDRVAGVTDTQYF	TGTGCCACCAGTGATCGGGTAGCGGGGGTGACAGATACGCAGTATTTT
TRBV2	TRBJ2-6	-	-	CATKADSSGANVLTF	TGTGCCACTAAAGCAGACAGCTCTGGGGCCAACGTCCTGACTTTC
TRBV20-1	TRBJ2-3	TRBD2	-	CSAPLALAGGDTQYF	TGCAGTGCTCCCCTTGCGCTAGCGGGGGGGGATACGCAGTATTTT
TRBV5-1	TRBJ2-1	TRBD1	few	CASSLGTGGGNEQFF	TGCGCCAGCAGCTTGGGGACAGGGGGCGGGAATGAGCAGTTCTTC
TRBV4-3	TRBJ2-2	-	many	CASSQDPTGELFF	TGCGCCAGCAGCCAAGATCCTACCGGGGAGCTGTTTTTT
TRBV6-1	TRBJ1-5	-	many	CASIAGTTGVGGPQHF	TGTGCCAGCATCGCAGGTACGACGGGTGTAGGGGGGCCCCAGCATTTT
TRBV7-2	TRBJ2-3	-	many	CASSLGNGDTQYF	TGTGCCAGCAGCTTAGGGAACGGGGATACGCAGTATTTT
TRBV4-1	TRBJ2-7	TRBD2	many	CASSHTGGGLYEQYF	TGCGCCAGCAGCCATACAGGCGGGGGTTTATACGAGCAGTACTTC
TRBV12-3/TRBV12-4	TRBJ2-5	TRBD2	-	CASRGTSGGEQETQYF	TGTGCCAGCAGGGGCACTAGCGGGGGGGAACAAGAGACCCAGTACTTC
TRBV23-1	TRBJ1-1	-	few	CASSHPGALLNTEAFF	TGCGCCAGCAGTCATCCAGGGGCTTTATTGAACACTGAAGCTTTCTTT
TRBV5-1	TRBJ1-1	-	-	CASSFLLPLRTEAFF	TGCGCCAGCAGCTTTCTACTCCCACTTAGAACTGAAGCTTTCTTT
TRBV3-1	TRBJ1-1	TRBD1	-	CASSQEGGQGGFF	TGTGCCAGCAGCCAAGAAGGGGGACAGGGAGGGTTCTTT